Shown below are 22 T cell receptor beta chains from a single sample sequenced in a study of T cell responses to AZD1222 COVID-19 vaccine. TCRdb's table, derived via immunoSEQ multiplex PCR, lists solely in-frame clones and lacks some. The table lists roughly 130,000 clones, roughly nine tenths of them singletons, with roughly 7.6% in the top ten. This specimen consisted of peripheral blood, obtained 28 days after the second dose of the MenACWY control vaccine. These receptors were collected from an adult who received the MenACWY meningococcal vaccine as a control.

The chain joins TRBV11-2 to TRBJ2-5; no clear D. Trimming stripped 3 bases from V and 2 bases from J, with 13 bases between. The CDR3 is made up of 15 amino acids. CDR1 is SGHAT, CDR2 FQNNGV, per germline. The CDR3 loop reads CASSFWGGLQETQYF. For the CDR3, the DNA is TGTGCCAGCAGCTTTTGGGGTGGGCTACAAGAGACCCAGTACTTC.

Details on this clone: Distinct nucleotide sequences in the sample also encode this CDR3. The CDR3 bases are TGTGCCAGCAGTTTCGAAGAGACCCAGTACTTC. Residues: CASSFEETQYF. This chain connects TRBV28 to TRBJ2-5; D is unresolved. The CDR3 runs 11 residues. The germline gives CDR1 MDHEN, CDR2 SYDVKM. V was cut by 3 bases and J by 3 bases, with 2 bases left in between.

The chain joins TRBV5-1 to TRBJ2-1; D gene unclear. V was trimmed by 4 bases and J by 8 bases, leaving 16 bases between them. CDR3 length equals 14 residues. Per germline, CDR1 SGHRS and CDR2 YFSETQ. As DNA, the CDR3 is TGCGCCAGCAGCCCGAACGGCCCTCTGGATGAGCAGTTCTTC. It is translated as CASSPNGPLDEQFF.

The rearrangement uses TRBV9 and TRBJ2-3; D unclear. The CDR3 runs to 12 residues. CDR1 and CDR2 (germline): SGDLS, YYNGEE. V dropped 1 base and J dropped 6 bases, with 6 bases sitting between them. The CDR3, as DNA: TGTGCCAGCAGCGTAAATAAGGATACGCAGTATTTT. This sequence encodes CASSVNKDTQYF.

The chain recombines TRBV7-2 with TRBJ2-1, with TRBD2 matching 9 bases. V lost 5 bases to trimming and J lost 0 bases; unmatched junction nucleotides: 8. CDR3 length equals 17 residues. Germline loops: CDR1 SGHTA, CDR2 FQGNSA. The CDR3 is CASSPHPGLASYNEQFF. The CDR3 region has the DNA TGTGCCAGCAGCCCCCACCCGGGACTAGCCTCCTACAATGAGCAGTTCTTC. Full variable domain (missing parts from reference TRBV7-2 and TRBJ2-1): GAGVSQSPSNKVTEKGKDVELRCDPISGHTALYWYRQSLGQGLEFLIYFQGNSAPDKSGLPSDRFSAERTGGSVSTLTIQRTQQEDSAVYLCASSPHPGLASYNEQFFGPGTRLTVL.

CDR3 DNA sequence: TGTGCCAGCAGCCACAATAGGGGAGGGTACAATGAGCAGTTCTTC. Translating gives CASSHNRGGYNEQFF. The J gene is TRBJ2-1, the V gene TRBV6-5, with 7 bases lining up with TRBD2. CDR1 is MNHEY, CDR2 SVGAGI, per germline. This CDR3 spans 15 amino acids. With 6 bases clipped from V and 4 bases from J, the junction kept 9 bases outside the gene matches.

V gene TRBV4-3 combines with J gene TRBJ1-4; TRBD1 aligns across 7 bases. This CDR3 has 16 residues. V lost 3 bases and J lost 5; bases outside the gene matches: 9. Germline V CDR1 and CDR2: LGHNA, YSLEER. The CDR3 sequence is CASSQRIQGINEKLFF. The DNA of the CDR3 is TGCGCCAGCAGCCAGCGAATACAGGGGATCAATGAAAAACTGTTTTTT.

The CDR3 sequence is CASSPGYRGDTEAFF. The CDR3 DNA follows: TGTGCCAGCAGTCCAGGTTATAGGGGCGACACTGAAGCTTTCTTT. This chain uses TRBV6-5 with TRBJ1-1, with D possibly being TRBD1 (5 bases). The CDR3 consists of 15 residues. The V gene's germline CDR1 is MNHEY and CDR2 SVGAGI. Trimming left V 5 bases short and J 3 bases short, with 16 bases between.

V and J are TRBV10-3 and TRBJ1-4; 11 bases align to TRBD1. CDR1 is ENHRY, CDR2 SYGVKD, per germline. CDR3 length: 18 residues. J gave up 2 bases and V 3 bases, and 8 bases lay outside the gene matches. CDR3 DNA: TGTGCCATCAGTGAAGTACCCGGGACAGGGGGGACTAATGAAAAACTGTTTTTT. Protein product: CAISEVPGTGGTNEKLFF.

The CDR3 DNA follows: TGTGCCAGCAGCTTGGTAGTCTCCGGGGAGCTGTTTTTT. It yields the protein CASSLVVSGELFF. The chain combines TRBV5-6 with TRBJ2-2; D remains unclear. V dropped 0 bases and J dropped 6 bases, with 6 bases sitting between them. CDR1 and CDR2 from the germline V gene are SGHDT and YYEEEE. The CDR3 extends over 13 amino acids. Together with reference TRBV5-6 and TRBJ2-2, the CDR3 gives the full variable domain: DAGVTQSPTHLIKTRGQQVTLRCSPKSGHDTVSWYQQALGQGPQFIFQYYEEEERQRGNFPDRFSGHQFPNYSSELNVNALLLGDSALYLCASSLVVSGELFFGEGSRLTVL.

This clone has more than one count but fewer than ten. V gene TRBV2 combines with J gene TRBJ1-5; D not resolved. This CDR3 has 14 residues. The ends were cut back, 2 bases at V and 3 bases at J, with 8 bases in the middle. Germline V CDR1 and CDR2: SNHLY, FYNNEI. The CDR3 region is CASSEFTANQPQHF. CDR3 in DNA: TGTGCCAGCAGTGAATTTACAGCCAATCAGCCCCAGCATTTT.

This clone was recorded only once. The V and J genes are TRBV18 and TRBJ2-2; 10 bases agree with TRBD2. J gave up 4 bases and V 9 bases, and 5 bases lay outside the gene matches. CDR1 and CDR2 (germline): KGHSH, LQKENI. The CDR3 length is 14 residues. For the CDR3, the DNA is TGTGCCAGTCTAGCGGGAGCACGCACCGGGGAGCTGTTTTTT. Its translation: CASLAGARTGELFF.

The CDR3 DNA reads as TGTGCCAGCAGTTCCCACCAGGGGGACCAGCCCCAGCATTTT. It yields the protein CASSSHQGDQPQHF. The genes are TRBV27 and TRBJ1-5; 7 positions agree with TRBD1. The trim removed 4 bases at V and 7 bases at J, leaving 7 bases unmatched. Germline V gives CDR1 MNHEY, CDR2 SMNVEV (reference sequence). There are 14 residues in the CDR3.

This chain links TRBV6-5 with TRBJ2-1; possibly TRBD1 or TRBD2 for D (5 bases each). The CDR3 totals 15 residues. Germline V CDR1 and CDR2: MNHEY, SVGAGI. The germline V and J ends were trimmed by 2 bases and 5 bases, with 13 bases remaining between them. The CDR3 DNA sequence: TGTGCCAGCAGTTACGGGTGGGGCGGGCACAATGAGCAGTTCTTC. Protein sequence: CASSYGWGGHNEQFF.

The chain uses TRBV11-1 and TRBJ1-1, with D perhaps TRBD1 (6 bases). The CDR3 runs to 14 residues. Trimming shortened V by 2 bases and J by 6 bases, and 13 bases separated the two germline ends. Germline V gene data show CDR1 as SGHAT and CDR2 as FQDESV (reference sequence). CDR3 amino acids: CASSLIQGSSEAFF. The CDR3 DNA follows: TGTGCCAGCAGCTTAATACAGGGATCCTCTGAAGCTTTCTTT.

V gene TRBV4-3 combines with J gene TRBJ1-2; TRBD1 aligns across 9 bases. V shed 0 bases, J shed 1 base, and the junction held 21 bases outside the gene matches. The CDR3 sequence is 22 residues long. Germline V gene lookup returns CDR1 LGHNA and CDR2 YSLEER. CDR3 sequence reads: CASSQDLTRRGQGEKFNYGYTF. The CDR3 DNA sequence: TGCGCCAGCAGCCAAGATCTTACCCGTCGGGGACAGGGCGAAAAATTTAACTATGGCTACACCTTC.

In its sample, this clone was seen once. The gene calls are TRBV4-3 and TRBJ2-7; 10 bases are shared with TRBD2. Losses at the gene ends were 1 base for V and 3 bases for J; bases not matched to a gene: 0. This CDR3 comprises 14 residues. The V gene's germline CDR1 is LGHNA and CDR2 YSLEER. CDR3 loop: CASSQGLAGYEQYF. CDR3 nucleotides: TGCGCCAGCAGCCAAGGACTAGCGGGCTACGAGCAGTACTTC.

V gene TRBV20-1 combines with J gene TRBJ2-7; no definite D call. Germline V gives CDR1 DFQATT, CDR2 SNEGSKA (reference sequence). The CDR3 has 11 residues. Deletions cut 6 bases from V and 4 bases from J, with 10 bases between. This chain's CDR3 is CSARPRYEQYF. In DNA, the CDR3 is TGCAGTGCGAGACCCCGATACGAGCAGTACTTC.

This rearrangement joins TRBV11-2 to TRBJ1-6; 8 bases are shared with TRBD1. V gave up 5 bases and J gave up 8 bases; unmatched junction bases: 8. Germline V gene data show CDR1 as SGHAT and CDR2 as FQNNGV. The CDR3 is made up of 15 amino acids. The CDR3 is CASSPTGVVDSPLHF. The CDR3, as DNA: TGTGCCAGCAGCCCGACAGGGGTCGTTGATTCACCCCTCCACTTT. The full variable domain, its missing parts supplied by reference TRBV11-2 and TRBJ1-6, is EAGVAQSPRYKIIEKRQSVAFWCNPISGHATLYWYQQILGQGPKLLIQFQNNGVVDDSQLPKDRFSAERLKGVDSTLKIQPAKLEDSAVYLCASSPTGVVDSPLHFGNGTRLTVT.

The chain has TRBV29-1 and TRBJ2-1; 8 bases line up with TRBD2. The CDR3 covers 14 residues. V lost 5 bases to trimming and J lost 6 bases; unmatched junction nucleotides: 9. Germline-derived CDR1 and CDR2 are SQVTM and ANQGSEA. In DNA form, the CDR3 reads TGCAGCGTTACGGGGGGGCTCTCCGGCAATGAGCAGTTCTTC. It encodes CSVTGGLSGNEQFF.

The chain employs TRBV28 and TRBJ1-1; the match to TRBD1 covers 8 bases. CDR3 length equals 15 residues. Looked up from germline, CDR1 is MDHEN and CDR2 is SYDVKM. The junction had 4 bases not matched to a gene; V was cut back by 3 bases and J by 1 base. CDR3 residues: CASSLGTGWNTEAFF. Here the CDR3 DNA reads TGTGCCAGCAGTTTGGGGACAGGATGGAACACTGAAGCTTTCTTT.

The V gene is TRBV29-1, the J gene TRBJ1-4, with D possibly matching TRBD1 (5 bases). V lost 2 bases to trimming and J lost 10 bases, with 11 bases between them. Germline values: CDR1 SQVTM, CDR2 ANQGSEA. The CDR3 contains 12 residues. Written as DNA, the CDR3 is TGCAGCGTTGAATGGGGCGCTGGAAAACTGTTTTTT. Translated, it gives CSVEWGAGKLFF.